The present T cell receptor (beta chain) was sequenced within a study of identical twins. TCRdb used MiXCR to reprocess the 5' RACE reads, holding one entry per CDR3 protein. The sample comprises 550,000 to 700,000 distinct CDR3 sequences, 21% of which are singletons, and 4% to 5.5% rests with the top ten. This clonotype was seen a few times. The length of the CDR3 is 11 residues. V was clipped by 6 bases and J by 8 bases, with 8 bases between them. This same sample was also taken into another study, of T cells expressing NK-cell markers. That work states: The sequencing cohort of eight donors included seven HCMV-seropositive individuals and one seronegative individual. In a group of roughly 6 donors, dominant NKG2C+ clonotypes represented about 1.0-7.5% of CD8+ T cells.

The origin of this receptor is a young woman in good health. The sequencing sample was made of PBMCs. The rearrangement joins TRBV12-3 or TRBV12-4 to TRBJ2-1; no reliable D call. In DNA form, the CDR3 reads TGTGCCAGCAGAGGTGTGCATGAGCAGTTCTTC. Its translation is CASRGVHEQFF.